This TCR beta chain was captured by sequencing in a study of T cell repertoires in cytomegalovirus infection. Study background: Based on public TCR beta signatures, there were indications of CMV infection and of a matching HLA type.

In its sample, this clonotype was seen many times. Its specificity is unknown. CDR1 MNHEY and CDR2 SMNVEV come from the germline V gene (reference sequence). The CDR3 is made up of 15 amino acids. V was pared by 5 bases and J by 6 bases, with 17 bases between. TCRdb re-called the reads with MiXCR, one entry per CDR3 protein. The sample includes roughly 280,000 distinct CDR3 sequences, under 25% of them seen just once. The sequencing here drew on cultured PBMCs, taken from culture after CMV antigen stimulation. The rearrangement links TRBV27 to TRBJ1-5; no firm D call. The source is a human donor in good health (CMV status not recorded). Some clones in this sample may be carry-over from other donors' samples. This CDR3 reads CASSVAGYGIQPQHF. DNA for the CDR3: TGTGCCAGCAGTGTTGCGGGGTACGGGATTCAGCCCCAGCATTTT.